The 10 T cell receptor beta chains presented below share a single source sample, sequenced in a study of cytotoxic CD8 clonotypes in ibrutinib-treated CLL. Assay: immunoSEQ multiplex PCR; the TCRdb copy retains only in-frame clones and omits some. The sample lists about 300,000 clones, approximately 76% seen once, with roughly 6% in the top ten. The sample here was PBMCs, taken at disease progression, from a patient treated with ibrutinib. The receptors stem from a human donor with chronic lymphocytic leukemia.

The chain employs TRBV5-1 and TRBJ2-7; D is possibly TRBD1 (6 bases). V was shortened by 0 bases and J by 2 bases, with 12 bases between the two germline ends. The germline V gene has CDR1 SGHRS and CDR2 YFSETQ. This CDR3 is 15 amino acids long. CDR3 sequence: CASSLGQGSTYEQYF. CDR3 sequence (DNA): TGCGCCAGCAGCTTGGGGCAGGGGTCAACCTACGAGCAGTACTTC.

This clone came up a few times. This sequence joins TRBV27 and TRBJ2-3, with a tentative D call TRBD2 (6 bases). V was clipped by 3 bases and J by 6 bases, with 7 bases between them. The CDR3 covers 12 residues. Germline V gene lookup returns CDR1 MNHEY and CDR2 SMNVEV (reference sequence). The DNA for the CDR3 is TGTGCCAGCAGTTTCCGGGGGGATACGCAGTATTTT. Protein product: CASSFRGDTQYF.

Written as DNA, the CDR3 is TGCGCCAGCAGCCCATACGGACGGGCCTACGAGCAGTACTTC. Translated, it gives CASSPYGRAYEQYF. The rearrangement links TRBV5-1 to TRBJ2-7, with D unresolved. V gave up 4 bases and J gave up 2 bases, with 13 bases separating them. Germline values: CDR1 SGHRS, CDR2 YFSETQ. This CDR3 region has 14 residues.

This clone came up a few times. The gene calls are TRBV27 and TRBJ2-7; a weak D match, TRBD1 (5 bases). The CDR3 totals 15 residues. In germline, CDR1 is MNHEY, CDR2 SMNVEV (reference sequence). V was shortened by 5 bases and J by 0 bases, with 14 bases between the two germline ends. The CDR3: CASSTDRRSSYEQYF. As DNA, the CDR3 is TGTGCCAGCAGTACCGACAGAAGGAGCTCCTACGAGCAGTACTTC.

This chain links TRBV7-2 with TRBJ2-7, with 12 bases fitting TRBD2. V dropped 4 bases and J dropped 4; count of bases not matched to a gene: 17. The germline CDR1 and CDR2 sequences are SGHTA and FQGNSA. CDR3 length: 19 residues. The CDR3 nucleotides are TGTGCCAGCAGCTATCGACTAGCGGGAGCCGTAGTTGGGTTTTACGAGCAGTACTTC. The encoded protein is CASSYRLAGAVVGFYEQYF. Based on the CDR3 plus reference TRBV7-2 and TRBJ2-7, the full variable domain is GAGVSQSPSNKVTEKGKDVELRCDPISGHTALYWYRQSLGQGLEFLIYFQGNSAPDKSGLPSDRFSAERTGGSVSTLTIQRTQQEDSAVYLCASSYRLAGAVVGFYEQYFGPGTRLTVT.

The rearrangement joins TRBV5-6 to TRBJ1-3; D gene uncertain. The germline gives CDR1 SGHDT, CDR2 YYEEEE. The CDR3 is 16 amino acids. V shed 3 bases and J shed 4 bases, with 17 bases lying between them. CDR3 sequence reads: CASSSEYREVGNTIYF. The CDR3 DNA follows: TGTGCCAGCAGCTCCGAGTACCGGGAAGTAGGAAACACCATATATTTT. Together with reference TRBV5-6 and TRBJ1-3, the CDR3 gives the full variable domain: DAGVTQSPTHLIKTRGQQVTLRCSPKSGHDTVSWYQQALGQGPQFIFQYYEEEERQRGNFPDRFSGHQFPNYSSELNVNALLLGDSALYLCASSSEYREVGNTIYFGEGSWLTVV.

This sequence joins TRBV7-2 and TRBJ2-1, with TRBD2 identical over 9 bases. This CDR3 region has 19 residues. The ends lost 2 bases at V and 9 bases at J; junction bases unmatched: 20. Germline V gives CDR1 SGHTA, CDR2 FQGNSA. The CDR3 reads CASSLISSAVAGDGSEQFF. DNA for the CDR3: TGTGCCAGCAGCTTAATCTCTTCAGCAGTAGCGGGAGACGGAAGTGAGCAGTTCTTC.

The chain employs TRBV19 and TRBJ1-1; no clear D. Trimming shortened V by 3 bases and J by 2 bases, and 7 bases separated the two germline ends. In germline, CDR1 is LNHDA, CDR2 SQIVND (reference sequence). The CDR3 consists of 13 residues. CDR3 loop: CASSIDLNTEAFF. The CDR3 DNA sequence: TGTGCCAGTAGTATCGACCTTAACACTGAAGCTTTCTTT.

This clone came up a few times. The CDR3 loop reads CASRFEPTGELFF. The CDR3 nucleotides are TGTGCCAGCAGATTCGAGCCTACCGGGGAGCTGTTTTTT. This chain uses TRBV2 with TRBJ2-2; D is unclear. The length of the CDR3 is 13 residues. Germline CDR1 SNHLY, CDR2 FYNNEI. Trimming took off 6 bases at V and 5 bases at J, with 10 bases between the two ends.

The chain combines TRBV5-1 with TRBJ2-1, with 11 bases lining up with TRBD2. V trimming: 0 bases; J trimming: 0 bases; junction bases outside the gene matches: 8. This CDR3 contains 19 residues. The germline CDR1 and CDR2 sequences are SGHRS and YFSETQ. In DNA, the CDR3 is TGCGCCAGCAGCTTGGCGACTAGCGGGGTAACAAGCTCCTACAATGAGCAGTTCTTC. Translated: CASSLATSGVTSSYNEQFF.